The text below deals with one T cell receptor (beta chain). This sample was included in a study of follicular helper T cells after annual influenza vaccination. Study-level background: For some subjects, blood spans the 2013-2014, 2014-2015 and 2015-2016 annual vaccinations.

Unmatched junction bases numbered 5, after V lost 8 bases and J lost 0 bases. The V gene's germline CDR1 is MNHNS and CDR2 SASEGT. The CDR3 spans 15 residues. Profiled with immunoSEQ multiplex PCR; TCRdb holds only in-frame clones, not every one. The sample lists about 13,000 clones, 75% to 85% seen once, with 0.4% to 0.55% in the top ten. Indicated time point: 2014-2015 season, pre-vaccination. Community-dwelling subjects without influenza vaccination in the prior 6 months were enrolled. Blood volume per time point ranged from 40 to 100 mL. The source material was CXCR5- memory CD4+ T cells sorted from blood, sampled on the day of influenza vaccination. The rearrangement links TRBV6-1 to TRBJ1-1; TRBD1 agrees at 11 bases. This receptor was identified in an adult who received the influenza vaccine. This CDR3 is CASRDRGSLNTEAFF. DNA of the CDR3: TGTGCCAGCCGGGACAGGGGGTCCCTGAACACTGAAGCTTTCTTT.